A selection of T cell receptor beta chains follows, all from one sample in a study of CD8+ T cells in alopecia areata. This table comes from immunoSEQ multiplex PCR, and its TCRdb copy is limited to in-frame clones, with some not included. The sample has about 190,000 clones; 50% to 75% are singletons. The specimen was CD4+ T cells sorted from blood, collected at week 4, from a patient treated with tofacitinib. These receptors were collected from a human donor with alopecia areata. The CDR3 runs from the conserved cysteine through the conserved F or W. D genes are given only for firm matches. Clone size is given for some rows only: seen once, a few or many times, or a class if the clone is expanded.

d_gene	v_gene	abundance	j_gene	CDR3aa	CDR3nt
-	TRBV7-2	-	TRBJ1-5	CASSSSLRQPQHF	TGTGCCAGCAGCTCCTCGTTACGTCAGCCCCAGCATTTT
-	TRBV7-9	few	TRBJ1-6	CASGSTGYNSPLHF	TGTGCCAGCGGCTCAACAGGGTATAATTCACCCCTCCACTTT
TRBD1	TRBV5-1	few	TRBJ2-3	CASSPRTGDTQYF	TGCGCCAGCAGCCCCAGGACAGGAGATACGCAGTATTTT
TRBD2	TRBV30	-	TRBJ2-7	CAWTRGADYEQYF	TGTGCCTGGACGCGGGGGGCGGACTACGAGCAGTACTTC
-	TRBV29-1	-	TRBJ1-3	CSVVLPGNTIYF	TGCAGCGTTGTTTTACCTGGAAACACCATATATTTT
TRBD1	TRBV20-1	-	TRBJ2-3	CSAYNLGQGYF	TGCAGTGCCTACAACCTGGGACAGGGGTATTTT
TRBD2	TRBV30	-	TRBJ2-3	CAWSGLAGASTDTQYF	TGTGCCTGGAGTGGACTAGCGGGGGCCTCCACAGATACGCAGTATTTT
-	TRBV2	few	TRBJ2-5	CASEREQRETQYF	TGTGCCAGCGAAAGGGAGCAGAGAGAGACCCAGTACTTC
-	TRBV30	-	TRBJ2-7	CAWSVGGGYEQYF	TGTGCCTGGAGTGTGGGGGGAGGTTACGAGCAGTACTTC
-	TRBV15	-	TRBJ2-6	CATTESGGRRRAGSGANVLTF	TGTGCCACCACCGAGAGTGGTGGACGGCGACGAGCCGGCTCTGGGGCCAACGTCCTGACTTTC
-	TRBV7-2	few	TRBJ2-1	CASSPWKGVNEQFF	TGTGCCAGCAGCCCCTGGAAGGGGGTTAATGAGCAGTTCTTC
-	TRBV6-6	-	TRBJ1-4	CASSSPGRSNEKLFF	TGTGCCAGCAGTAGCCCAGGACGAAGCAATGAAAAACTGTTTTTT
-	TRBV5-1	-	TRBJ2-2	CASRPGRTPAAGELFF	TGCGCCAGCAGACCTGGACGGACCCCTGCCGCCGGGGAGCTGTTTTTT